This entry is about one T cell receptor beta chain. Primers: 60 Vbeta forward and 13 Jbeta reverse. Measured with immunoSEQ multiplex PCR; TCRdb has only the in-frame clones, and not every one. The sample lists 100,000 or so clones; approximately 72% were seen once. This specimen belongs to a study of cytomegalovirus exposure and HLA in healthy donors. This CDR3 is built from 15 residues. Trimming removed 11 bases from V and 3 bases from J; junction bases left unmatched: 12. Germline V gives CDR1 SNHLY, CDR2 FYNNEI. Sample: PBMCs. The sequence was obtained from a man aged 30-40 years in good health and CMV-seronegative. The V gene is TRBV2, the J gene TRBJ2-7; 11 nucleotides line up with TRBD1. The CDR3 DNA reads as TGTGCCGAGGGTGCGGGGGGACAGGGGGACTACGAGCAGTACTTC. Residues: CAEGAGGQGDYEQYF.